The 23 T cell receptor beta chains below come from one sample, sequenced in a study of OX40 agonist ivuxolimab in advanced cancers. This table comes from immunoSEQ multiplex PCR, and its TCRdb copy is limited to in-frame clones, with some not included. Here the sample spans some 84,000 clones, about 91% being singletons. Here the sequenced sample was CD4+ or CD8+ T cells sorted from blood, taken in a trial of the OX40 agonist ivuxolimab. These receptors were obtained from an adult with an advanced solid tumor such as melanoma, head and neck, liver or kidney cancer.

The chain combines TRBV11-2 with TRBJ2-5, with D unclear. Germline V gene data show CDR1 as SGHAT and CDR2 as FQNNGV. Trimming removed 0 bases at V and 5 bases at J, with 13 bases between. This CDR3 has 15 residues. The CDR3 here is CASSLDQGPAETQYF. The CDR3 DNA reads as TGTGCCAGCAGCTTAGATCAAGGACCGGCGGAGACCCAGTACTTC.

The chain recombines TRBV9 with TRBJ1-2, with a tentative D call TRBD1 (6 bases). Germline V gene sequence: CDR1 SGDLS, CDR2 YYNGEE. This CDR3 has 13 residues. Trimming cost V 4 bases and J 6 bases, with 13 bases left between them. This chain's CDR3 is CASSPAPGDGYTF. CDR3 DNA sequence: TGTGCCAGCAGCCCGGCCCCAGGGGATGGCTACACCTTC.

This chain links TRBV12-2 with TRBJ1-5; the DNA was not compared with TRBD1, the D call given in the table. TRBV12-2 is classified as a pseudogene. This CDR3 is 16 amino acids long. CDR3 in DNA: TGTGCAAGTCGCTTACCACAGGGGGCGGGAAATCAGCCCCAGCATTTT. This translates into CASRLPQGAGNQPQHF.

This chain uses TRBV9 with TRBJ2-5; 7 nucleotides line up with TRBD1. V gave up 2 bases and J gave up 5 bases; unmatched junction bases: 9. Germline-derived CDR1 and CDR2 are SGDLS and YYNGEE. This CDR3 has 15 amino acids. The DNA for the CDR3 is TGTGCCAGCAGCGTTTTGACAGGGAAATCGGAGACCCAGTACTTC. Its protein is CASSVLTGKSETQYF.

The V gene is TRBV28, the J gene TRBJ1-1; a possible D gene is TRBD1 (5 bases). Looked up from germline, CDR1 is MDHEN and CDR2 is SYDVKM. Trimming shortened V by 2 bases and J by 6 bases, and 10 bases separated the two germline ends. This CDR3 comprises 13 residues. The CDR3 bases are TGTGCCAGCAGTTTACGGGGGTCCCCTGAAGCTTTCTTT. Its protein product is CASSLRGSPEAFF.

The V and J genes are TRBV7-2 and TRBJ2-3, with 11 bases aligning to TRBD2. The CDR3 loop spans 15 amino acids. In germline, CDR1 is SGHTA, CDR2 FQGNSA. The V segment lost 4 bases and the J segment 3 bases; nucleotides outside the gene matches: 3. CDR3 region: CASSSLAGGTDTQYF. CDR3 nucleotides: TGTGCCAGCAGCTCCTTAGCGGGAGGGACAGATACGCAGTATTTT.

The chain is built from TRBV19 and TRBJ2-5; D not certain. Germline V gene lookup returns CDR1 LNHDA and CDR2 SQIVND (reference sequence). The CDR3 loop spans 13 amino acids. V was cut by 4 bases and J by 2 bases, with 8 bases left in between. DNA for the CDR3: TGTGCCAGTAGTAAGTCACAACAAGAGACCCAGTACTTC. Protein sequence: CASSKSQQETQYF.

V and J are TRBV9 and TRBJ1-1; D ambiguous. The V gene's germline CDR1 is SGDLS and CDR2 YYNGEE. The CDR3 totals 15 residues. V lost 0 bases and J 1 base, leaving 10 bases between the germline ends. In DNA form, the CDR3 reads TGTGCCAGCAGCGTAGAGGGCCAACCGAACACTGAAGCTTTCTTT. Encoded protein: CASSVEGQPNTEAFF.

The chain uses TRBV5-4 and TRBJ2-7; D unresolved. From germline, CDR1 is SGHNT and CDR2 YYREEE (reference sequence). The CDR3 runs 13 residues. Trimming removed 1 base at V and 3 bases at J, with 8 bases between. The DNA of the CDR3 is TGTGCCAGCAGCTTGTGGGGTAGCTACGAGCAGTACGTC. As protein: CASSLWGSYEQYV.

The V gene is TRBV7-3, the J gene TRBJ2-5, with TRBD2 matching over 11 bases. CDR1 SGHTA and CDR2 FQGTGA come from the germline V gene. The CDR3 extends over 15 amino acids. J was trimmed by 2 bases and V by 2 bases; bases with no gene match: 1. For the CDR3, the DNA is TGTGCCAGCAGCTTACTAGCGGGGGGTCAAGAGACCCAGTACTTC. It translates to CASSLLAGGQETQYF.

The gene calls are TRBV19 and TRBJ2-5, with D perhaps TRBD2 (5 bases). The ends were cut back, 3 bases at V and 5 bases at J, with 13 bases in the middle. The CDR3 has 14 residues. From germline, CDR1 is LNHDA and CDR2 SQIVND (reference sequence). The CDR3 is CASSISRRSETQYF. DNA for the CDR3: TGTGCCAGTAGTATTAGTCGGAGGTCGGAGACCCAGTACTTC. The variable domain in full, completed from reference TRBV19 and TRBJ2-5, reads DGGITQSPKYLFRKEGQNVTLSCEQNLNHDAMYWYRQDPGQGLRLIYYSQIVNDFQKGDIAEGYSVSREKKESFPLTVTSAQKNPTAFYLCASSISRRSETQYFGPGTRLLVL.

This clone came up once. The V call is TRBV7-3, the J call TRBJ1-1; 8 bases line up with TRBD1. This CDR3 is 13 amino acids long. Trimming at V came to 6 bases and at J to 7 bases, leaving 7 bases not matched to a gene. From germline, CDR1 is SGHTA and CDR2 FQGTGA. The CDR3: CASSTGGSSEAFF. The CDR3 coding sequence is TGTGCCAGCAGTACAGGGGGAAGCAGTGAAGCTTTCTTT.

The sample holds one count of this clone. This chain links TRBV4-3 with TRBJ1-2, with D maybe TRBD1 (5 bases). The length of the CDR3 is 15 residues. V shed 1 base and J shed 2 bases, with 11 bases lying between them. CDR1 and CDR2 (germline): LGHNA, YSLEER. The CDR3, as DNA: TGCGCCAGCAGCCAAGGGGCAGGGTTGAACTATGGCTACACCTTC. This sequence encodes CASSQGAGLNYGYTF.

This clone was seen a handful of times. V gene TRBV28 combines with J gene TRBJ2-2; D gene ambiguous. CDR3 length: 13 residues. V lost 8 bases to trimming and J lost 3 bases, with 10 bases between them. Looked up from germline, CDR1 is MDHEN and CDR2 is SYDVKM. The CDR3 region has the DNA TGTGCCAGCTTTATGCAGCACACCGGGGAGCTGTTTTTT. Translating gives CASFMQHTGELFF.

The chain links TRBV28 to TRBJ2-1, with D unresolved. This CDR3 has 14 residues. Looked up from germline, CDR1 is MDHEN and CDR2 is SYDVKM. V lost 2 bases and J 0 bases, leaving 5 bases between the germline ends. The CDR3 is CASSLQISYNEQFF. The CDR3 DNA is TGTGCCAGCAGTTTACAGATCTCCTACAATGAGCAGTTCTTC.

This clone was recorded only once. The chain is built from TRBV7-3 and TRBJ2-1; D gene ambiguous. CDR1 is SGHTA, CDR2 FQGTGA, per germline. V was cut by 5 bases and J by 4 bases, with 15 bases left in between. The CDR3 is 15 residues long. CDR3 in amino acids: CASSPSLGSYNEQFF. CDR3 DNA sequence: TGTGCCAGCAGCCCCTCCCTGGGTTCGTACAATGAGCAGTTCTTC.

V gene TRBV18 combines with J gene TRBJ1-1; D not resolved. This CDR3 is 13 amino acids long. The germline V gene encodes CDR1 KGHSH and CDR2 LQKENI. Trimming took off 2 bases at V and 0 bases at J, with 4 bases between the two ends. In DNA, the CDR3 is TGTGCCAGCTCACCAATCATGAACACTGAAGCTTTCTTT. Amino acids: CASSPIMNTEAFF.

The CDR3 DNA reads as TGTGCCTCGGGGGCTGGTGGCAATCAGCCCCAGCATTTT. Translated: CASGAGGNQPQHF. The chain links TRBV7-2 to TRBJ1-5; TRBD1 is a possible D gene (6 bases). The CDR3 has 13 residues. Germline CDR1 is SGHTA and CDR2 is FQGNSA. V shed 11 bases and J shed 2 bases, with 13 bases lying between them.

The chain combines TRBV5-1 with TRBJ2-4; 7 bases line up with TRBD1. J was trimmed by 10 bases and V by 1 base; bases with no gene match: 5. The CDR3 has 13 residues. Germline V gene sequence: CDR1 SGHRS, CDR2 YFSETQ. In nucleotides, the CDR3 is TGCGCCAGCAGCTTGTCTGGGACAGCAATTCAGTACTTC. This gives the protein CASSLSGTAIQYF.

J is TRBJ2-3 and V is TRBV6-1; 7 nucleotides line up with TRBD2. This CDR3 is 14 amino acids long. Germline trimming cut 6 bases from V and 2 bases from J; bases unmatched to any gene: 5. Per germline, CDR1 MNHNS and CDR2 SASEGT. In DNA, the CDR3 is TGTGCCAGCAGGGTGGGGGACTACACAGATACGCAGTATTTT. This encodes CASRVGDYTDTQYF.

The gene calls are TRBV30 and TRBJ2-7; D might be TRBD1 (5 bases). Trimming shortened V by 1 base and J by 0 bases, and 7 bases separated the two germline ends. CDR1 is GTSNPN, CDR2 SVGIG, per germline (reference sequence). The CDR3 is made up of 13 amino acids. CDR3 in amino acids: CAWSAGRSYEQYF. The CDR3 DNA reads as TGTGCCTGGAGTGCAGGGCGCTCCTACGAGCAGTACTTC. Filled out from reference TRBV30 and TRBJ2-7, the complete variable domain reads SQTIHQWPATLVQPVGSPLSLECTVEGTSNPNLYWYRQAAGRGLQLLFYSVGIGQISSEVPQNLSASRPQDRQFILSSKKLLLSDSGFYLCAWSAGRSYEQYFGPGTRLTVT.

The V gene is TRBV5-6, the J gene TRBJ2-3; 13 nucleotides align to TRBD2. The germline gives CDR1 SGHDT, CDR2 YYEEEE. The CDR3 loop spans 15 amino acids. The junction had 4 bases not matched to a gene; V was cut back by 2 bases and J by 7 bases. The DNA for the CDR3 is TGTGCCAGCAGCTTACTAGCGGGGGGGCCTTATACGCAGTATTTT. Amino acid sequence: CASSLLAGGPYTQYF.

This clone showed up just a few times. The chain links TRBV7-8 to TRBJ2-7; 9 bases match TRBD2. Germline trimming cut 1 base from V and 3 bases from J; bases unmatched to any gene: 4. The CDR3 is made up of 15 amino acids. Germline V CDR1 and CDR2: SGHVS, FQNEAQ. The CDR3 nucleotides are TGTGCCAGCAGCTTAGTCAGAGCGGGAGGCTACGAGCAGTACTTC. This sequence encodes CASSLVRAGGYEQYF.